A single T cell receptor beta chain is shown here with its context. The data were produced by immunoSEQ multiplex PCR, yet TCRdb's version contains in-frame clones alone and is incomplete. Counted here are about 45,000 clones, 82% occurring once; the ten biggest clones make up around 5.3%. This sample is part of a study of T cell clonotyping in hematopoietic cell transplantation. Sample time point: recipient sample about 28 days before transplant, after cytoreduction. This sequence originates from a man in his 60s with myelodysplastic syndrome. Some clones in this sample may be carry-over from other donors' samples. Sequencing used peripheral blood mononuclear cells, obtained before stem cell transplant.

The CDR3 DNA sequence: TGTGCCAGCAGCTTAGCGAGGGTAGCGGGGGCGCCTTTTAAGGGCGGGGAGCTGTTTTTT. Protein product: CASSLARVAGAPFKGGELFF. The chain uses TRBV7-8 and TRBJ2-2; 9 bases line up with TRBD2. Trimming cost V 0 bases and J 7 bases; bases outside gene matches: 18. In germline, CDR1 is SGHVS, CDR2 FQNEAQ. This CDR3 is 20 amino acids long. Full variable domain (remainder filled in from reference TRBV7-8 and TRBJ2-2): GAGVSQSPRYKVAKRGQDVALRCDPISGHVSLFWYQQALGQGPEFLTYFQNEAQLDKSGLPSDRFFAERPEGSVSTLKIQRTQQEDSAVYLCASSLARVAGAPFKGGELFFGEGSRLTVL.